The 2 T cell receptor beta chains below come from one sample, sequenced in a study of cytomegalovirus exposure and HLA in healthy donors. The PCR made use of 60 Vbeta and 13 Jbeta primers. Method: immunoSEQ multiplex PCR; TCRdb's copy keeps in-frame clones and lacks some. The table shows some 120,000 clones, with 81% occurring only once. Input material: PBMCs. The receptor source for this set is a woman in her 40s in good health and CMV-seronegative.

CDR3 in DNA: TGCGCCAGCAGCCAAGAGGTCGAGGGGGCGCCTACAGATACGCAGTATTTT. Protein: CASSQEVEGAPTDTQYF. This chain links TRBV4-3 with TRBJ2-3; 7 positions agree with TRBD1. This CDR3 is built from 17 residues. Germline CDR1 LGHNA, CDR2 YSLEER. V was pared by 0 bases and J by 3 bases, with 9 bases of the junction left unmatched.

The rearrangement joins TRBV5-1 to TRBJ2-6; TRBD2 agrees at 8 bases. The CDR3 totals 17 residues. Germline V gene lookup returns CDR1 SGHRS and CDR2 YFSETQ. The CDR3 nucleotides read TGCACCCGCGGGGGGTTTAGGGTTCACTCTGGGGCCAACGTCCTGACTTTC. Translation gives CTRGGFRVHSGANVLTF.